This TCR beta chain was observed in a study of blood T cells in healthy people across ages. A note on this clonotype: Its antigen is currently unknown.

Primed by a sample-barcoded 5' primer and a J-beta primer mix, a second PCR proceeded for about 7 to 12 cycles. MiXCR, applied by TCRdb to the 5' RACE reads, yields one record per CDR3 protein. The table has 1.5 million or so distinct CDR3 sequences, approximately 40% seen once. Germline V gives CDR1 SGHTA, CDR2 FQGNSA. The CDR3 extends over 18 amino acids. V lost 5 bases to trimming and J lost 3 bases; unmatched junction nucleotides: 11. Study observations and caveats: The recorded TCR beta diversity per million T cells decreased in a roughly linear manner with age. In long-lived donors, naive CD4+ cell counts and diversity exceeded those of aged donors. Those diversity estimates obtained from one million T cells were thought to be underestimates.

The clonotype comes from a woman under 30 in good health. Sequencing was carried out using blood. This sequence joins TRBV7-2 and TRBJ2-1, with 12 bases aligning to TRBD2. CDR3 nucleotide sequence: TGTGCCAGCAGCCAAATCCGGACTAGCGGGACTCTCTACAATGAGCAGTTCTTC. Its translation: CASSQIRTSGTLYNEQFF.